This TCR beta chain was sequenced for a study of T cells in Graves' hyperthyroidism and ophthalmopathy. This clonotype was seen more than once but under ten times. The germline gene is not matched at one end of the junction; a read error may be the cause. Template material for amplifying TCR beta CDR3 regions consisted of RNA transcripts. HTBI primers were the set used in a first-round RT-PCR of the TCR CDR3. TCRdb fed the multiplex PCR reads into MiXCR, producing one record per CDR3 protein. The sample lists nearly 250,000 distinct CDR3 sequences, roughly 15% occurring once. Any patient presenting with uncontrolled infection, other autoimmune disease, pregnancy or lactation was left out. Germline-derived CDR1 and CDR2 are PRHDT and FYEKMQ (reference sequence). This CDR3 contains 18 residues.

The chain joins TRBV13 to TRBJ2-5; 10 bases fit TRBD2. This clonotype was sampled from a young woman with Graves' ophthalmopathy. Sequencing input: blood. The CDR3 coding sequence is TGCGCCAGCAGCTTGGTGTCTAGCGGGGGTCGACGGCAAGAGACCCAGTACTTC. Its translation is CASSLVSSGGRRQETQYF.